A selection of T cell receptor beta chains follows, all from one sample in a study of blood T cell repertoires in COVID-19. The table came from immunoSEQ multiplex PCR; TCRdb's copy has only in-frame clones and leaves some out. The table lists about half a million clones, 89% of them singletons. Input material: peripheral blood. The receptors were gathered from a man aged 18 to 29 with COVID-19, enrolled during active disease. Each CDR3 is given with its conserved first and last residue. The D gene is left open where the match is weak. Size is omitted from some rows. Given values are once, few, many or a class for expanded clones.

abundance: NA; d_gene: NA; v_gene: TRBV6-5; j_gene: TRBJ2-3; CDR3aa: CASSYSRYPDTQYF; CDR3nt: TGTGCCAGCAGTTACTCGAGGTACCCAGATACGCAGTATTTT
abundance: NA; d_gene: NA; v_gene: TRBV11-2; j_gene: TRBJ2-4; CDR3aa: CASSLVRGVGRNIQYF; CDR3nt: TGTGCCAGCAGCTTAGTCCGGGGAGTAGGTAGAAACATTCAGTACTTC
abundance: NA; d_gene: TRBD1; v_gene: TRBV7-8; j_gene: TRBJ1-2; CDR3aa: CASSPEPGQGLNYGYTF; CDR3nt: TGTGCCAGCAGCCCGGAGCCCGGACAGGGCCTTAACTATGGCTACACCTTC
abundance: NA; d_gene: NA; v_gene: TRBV19; j_gene: TRBJ1-1; CDR3aa: CASHREGSNTEAFF; CDR3nt: TGTGCCAGTCACAGGGAGGGATCGAACACTGAAGCTTTCTTT
abundance: NA; d_gene: TRBD1; v_gene: TRBV19; j_gene: TRBJ2-3; CDR3aa: CASKGTGVRDTQYF; CDR3nt: TGTGCCAGTAAGGGGACAGGCGTACGTGATACGCAGTATTTT
abundance: NA; d_gene: TRBD1; v_gene: TRBV2; j_gene: TRBJ1-5; CDR3aa: CASRLDRGVSQPQHF; CDR3nt: TGTGCCAGCAGACTCGACAGGGGGGTTAGTCAGCCCCAGCATTTT
abundance: NA; d_gene: NA; v_gene: TRBV7-8; j_gene: TRBJ1-5; CDR3aa: CASSLRKNQPQHF; CDR3nt: TGTGCCAGCAGCTTGAGGAAAAATCAGCCCCAGCATTTT
abundance: NA; d_gene: TRBD2; v_gene: TRBV6-5; j_gene: TRBJ2-2; CDR3aa: CASSYGRGANTGELFF; CDR3nt: TGTGCCAGCAGTTACGGGCGGGGGGCGAACACCGGGGAGCTGTTTTTT
abundance: NA; d_gene: NA; v_gene: TRBV6-5; j_gene: TRBJ2-3; CDR3aa: CASWDNDFTDTQYF; CDR3nt: TGTGCCAGCTGGGACAACGACTTCACAGATACGCAGTATTTT
abundance: NA; d_gene: NA; v_gene: TRBV18; j_gene: TRBJ2-4; CDR3aa: CASSPRENIQYF; CDR3nt: TGTGCCAGCTCACCCAGGGAAAACATTCAGTACTTC
abundance: few; d_gene: TRBD1; v_gene: TRBV19; j_gene: TRBJ1-5; CDR3aa: CASNSGQGALQPQHF; CDR3nt: TGTGCCAGTAATTCTGGACAGGGGGCGCTTCAGCCCCAGCATTTT
abundance: NA; d_gene: TRBD1; v_gene: TRBV11-3; j_gene: TRBJ1-1; CDR3aa: CASSPRDRGNTEAFF; CDR3nt: TGTGCCAGCAGCCCCCGGGACAGGGGTAACACTGAAGCTTTCTTT
abundance: NA; d_gene: NA; v_gene: TRBV5-1; j_gene: TRBJ1-2; CDR3aa: CASRSTYNGYTF; CDR3nt: TGCGCCAGCCGCTCGACTTACAATGGCTACACCTTC
abundance: NA; d_gene: NA; v_gene: TRBV5-5; j_gene: TRBJ1-4; CDR3aa: CASSLSGEVNEKLFF; CDR3nt: TGTGCCAGCAGCTTGAGTGGGGAGGTAAATGAAAAACTGTTTTTT
abundance: NA; d_gene: NA; v_gene: TRBV10-2; j_gene: TRBJ2-5; CDR3aa: CASSEWASQETQYF; CDR3nt: TGCGCCAGCAGTGAGTGGGCCAGCCAAGAGACCCAGTACTTC
abundance: NA; d_gene: NA; v_gene: TRBV2; j_gene: TRBJ1-5; CDR3aa: CASSEGGWNQPQHF; CDR3nt: TGTGCCAGCAGTGAGGGGGGGTGGAATCAGCCCCAGCATTTT